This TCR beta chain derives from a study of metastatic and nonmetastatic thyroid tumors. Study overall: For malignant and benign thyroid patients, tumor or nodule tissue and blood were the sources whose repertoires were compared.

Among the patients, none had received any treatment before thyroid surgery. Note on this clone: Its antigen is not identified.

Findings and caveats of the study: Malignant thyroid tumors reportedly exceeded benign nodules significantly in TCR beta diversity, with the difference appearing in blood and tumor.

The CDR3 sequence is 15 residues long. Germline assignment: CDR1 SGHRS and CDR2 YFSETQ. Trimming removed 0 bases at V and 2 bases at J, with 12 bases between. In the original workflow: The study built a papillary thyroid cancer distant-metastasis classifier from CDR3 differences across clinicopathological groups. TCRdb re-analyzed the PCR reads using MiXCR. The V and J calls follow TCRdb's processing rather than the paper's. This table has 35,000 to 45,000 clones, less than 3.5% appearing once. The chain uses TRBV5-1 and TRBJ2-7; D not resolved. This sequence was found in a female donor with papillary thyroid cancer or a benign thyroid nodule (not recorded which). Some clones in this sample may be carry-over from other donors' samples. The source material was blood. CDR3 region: CASSLGPGWTYEQYF. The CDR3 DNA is TGCGCCAGCAGCTTGGGGCCCGGGTGGACCTACGAGCAGTACTTC.